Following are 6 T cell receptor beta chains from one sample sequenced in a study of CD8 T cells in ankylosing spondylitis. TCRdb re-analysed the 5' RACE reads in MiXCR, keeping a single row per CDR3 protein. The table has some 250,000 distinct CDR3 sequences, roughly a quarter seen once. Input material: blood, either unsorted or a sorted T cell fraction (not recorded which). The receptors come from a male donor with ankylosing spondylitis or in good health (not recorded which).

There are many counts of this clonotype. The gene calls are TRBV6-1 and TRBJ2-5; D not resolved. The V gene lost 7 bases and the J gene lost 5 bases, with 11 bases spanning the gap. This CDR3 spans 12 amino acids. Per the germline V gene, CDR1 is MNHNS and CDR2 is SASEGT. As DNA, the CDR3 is TGTGCCAGCATGCCAGCCGGGGAGACCCAGTACTTC. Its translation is CASMPAGETQYF.

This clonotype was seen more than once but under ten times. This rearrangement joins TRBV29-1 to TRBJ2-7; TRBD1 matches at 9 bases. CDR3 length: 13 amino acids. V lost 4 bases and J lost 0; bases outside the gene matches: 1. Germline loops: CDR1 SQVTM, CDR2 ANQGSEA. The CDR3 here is CSVGQGVSYEQYF. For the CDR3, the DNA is TGCAGCGTTGGACAGGGGGTCTCCTACGAGCAGTACTTC.

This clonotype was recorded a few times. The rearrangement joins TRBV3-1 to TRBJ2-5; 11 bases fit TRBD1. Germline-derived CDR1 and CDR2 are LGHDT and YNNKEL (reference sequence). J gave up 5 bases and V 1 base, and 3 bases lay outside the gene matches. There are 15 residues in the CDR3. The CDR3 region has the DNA TGTGCCAGCAGCCAAGCGGGGACAGGGGGTGAGACCCAGTACTTC. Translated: CASSQAGTGGETQYF.

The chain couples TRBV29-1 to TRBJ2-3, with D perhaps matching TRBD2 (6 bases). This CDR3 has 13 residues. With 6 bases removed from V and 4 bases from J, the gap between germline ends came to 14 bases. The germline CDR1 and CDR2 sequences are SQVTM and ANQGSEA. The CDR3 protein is CSVKTEGPDTQYF. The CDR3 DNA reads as TGCAGCGTGAAGACGGAGGGGCCAGATACGCAGTATTTT.

CDR3 amino acids: CASSFSVRQETQYF. The CDR3 coding sequence is TGTGCCAGCAGTTTTTCAGTTCGCCAAGAGACCCAGTACTTC. The chain links TRBV6-5 to TRBJ2-5; D is ambiguous. The CDR3 extends over 14 amino acids. Germline assignment: CDR1 MNHEY and CDR2 SVGAGI. V shed 4 bases and J shed 1 base, with 10 bases lying between them.

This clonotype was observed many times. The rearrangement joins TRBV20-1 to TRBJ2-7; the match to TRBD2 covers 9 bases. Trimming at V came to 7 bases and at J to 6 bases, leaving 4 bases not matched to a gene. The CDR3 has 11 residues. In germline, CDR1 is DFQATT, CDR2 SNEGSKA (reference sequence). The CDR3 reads CSGQTSGEQYF. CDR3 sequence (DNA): TGCAGTGGGCAGACTAGCGGCGAGCAGTACTTC.